A selection of T cell receptor beta chains follows, all from one sample in a study of identical twins. TCRdb processed the 5' RACE reads anew with MiXCR; each CDR3 protein has one entry. The sample carries hundreds of thousands of distinct CDR3 sequences, over 8.5% recorded once. These data were also reused for a study on yellow fever vaccine responses in identical twins.

Sequenced: PBMCs. Receptors originate from a woman aged 18-29 years in good health. CDR3s include the opening cysteine and the closing phenylalanine or tryptophan. The D gene is left open where the match is weak. The size field is filled for only some rows; it gives once, few, many or a size class.

V	size	J	D	CDR3	DNA
TRBV7-2	many	TRBJ2-4	.	CASSLGDFLTKNIQYF	TGTGCCAGCAGCTTAGGGGACTTCCTTACCAAAAACATTCAGTACTTC
TRBV12-3/TRBV12-4	.	TRBJ1-6	.	CASSLGSVNSPLHF	TGTGCCAGCAGTTTGGGGAGCGTTAATTCACCCCTCCACTTT
TRBV9	.	TRBJ2-5	.	CASSVVTGAGETQYF	TGTGCCAGCAGCGTAGTAACTGGGGCCGGGGAGACCCAGTACTTC
TRBV4-3	.	TRBJ2-1	TRBD2	CASSQSLSLAAYNEQFF	TGCGCCAGCAGCCAGTCCCTTTCACTAGCGGCATACAATGAGCAGTTCTTC
TRBV7-8	many	TRBJ1-1	TRBD1	CASSLGRQGWSTEAFF	TGTGCCAGCAGCTTAGGGAGACAGGGGTGGAGCACTGAAGCTTTCTTT
TRBV7-8	many	TRBJ2-7	.	CATSHRGSTGPNAYEQYF	TGTGCCACCTCACATAGGGGCTCCACCGGGCCGAATGCCTACGAGCAGTACTTC
TRBV12-3/TRBV12-4	few	TRBJ2-3	.	CASSPRGREGTDTQYF	TGTGCCAGCAGCCCCAGGGGGCGGGAGGGCACAGATACGCAGTATTTT
TRBV2	many	TRBJ2-3	TRBD2	CASSEASGGSPSTDTQYF	TGTGCCAGCAGTGAAGCTAGCGGGGGATCACCGAGCACAGATACGCAGTATTTT
TRBV28	.	TRBJ2-1	TRBD1	CASSSQTGRGVYNEQFF	TGTGCCAGCAGTTCCCAGACAGGGCGTGGGGTTTACAATGAGCAGTTCTTC
TRBV30	.	TRBJ2-1	TRBD1	CAWTMTGGNEQFF	TGTGCCTGGACAATGACAGGGGGCAATGAGCAGTTCTTC
TRBV6-6	.	TRBJ2-3	.	CASRIRDTQYF	TGTGCCAGCAGGATAAGGGATACGCAGTATTTT
TRBV6-5	few	TRBJ2-7	TRBD1	CASSYDPGQGSAYEQYF	TGTGCCAGCAGTTACGATCCGGGACAGGGCTCTGCCTACGAGCAGTACTTC
TRBV12-3/TRBV12-4	few	TRBJ2-7	.	CASSLSRDNEQYF	TGTGCCAGCAGTTTATCCAGGGATAACGAGCAGTACTTC
TRBV20-1	.	TRBJ2-3	TRBD1	CSARDARGSTDTQYF	TGCAGTGCTAGAGACGCCAGGGGGAGCACAGATACGCAGTATTTT
TRBV4-3	.	TRBJ2-1	.	CASSQVGDSYNEQFF	TGCGCCAGCAGCCAAGTGGGGGACTCCTACAATGAGCAGTTCTTC
TRBV5-1	many	TRBJ2-1	.	CASSSQEILYNEQFF	TGCGCCAGCAGCTCACAGGAGATCCTCTACAATGAGCAGTTCTTC
TRBV7-2	many	TRBJ2-4	TRBD1	CASSATGENIQYF	TGTGCCAGCAGCGCGACAGGGGAAAACATTCAGTACTTC
TRBV4-3	once	TRBJ2-7	TRBD1	CASSQMTGPDEQYF	TGCGCCAGCAGCCAGATGACAGGGCCCGACGAGCAGTACTTC
TRBV7-3	.	TRBJ2-2	TRBD2	CASSSSPPGLVGSGELFF	TGTGCCAGCAGCTCGTCACCTCCGGGACTAGTAGGTTCCGGGGAGCTGTTTTTT
TRBV4-3	many	TRBJ2-3	.	CASSHLGLSTDTQYF	TGCGCCAGCAGCCATTTGGGACTTAGCACAGATACGCAGTATTTT
TRBV13	few	TRBJ1-1	.	CASRDKGRGGTEAFF	TGTGCCAGCAGAGATAAGGGACGGGGAGGCACTGAAGCTTTCTTT
TRBV11-2	many	TRBJ2-1	TRBD2	CASSQGLVFYNEQFF	TGTGCCAGCAGCCAGGGACTAGTTTTCTACAATGAGCAGTTCTTC
TRBV15	few	TRBJ1-1	.	CATSREGYTEAFF	TGTGCCACCAGCAGAGAGGGTTACACTGAAGCTTTCTTT